Shown below are 32 T cell receptor beta chains from a single sample sequenced in a study of cytomegalovirus exposure and HLA in healthy donors. The study ran its PCR with 60 Vbeta and 13 Jbeta primers. This table comes from immunoSEQ multiplex PCR, and its TCRdb copy is limited to in-frame clones, with some not included. The sample has 140,000 to 150,000 clones; about 8.9% are singletons. Material for sequencing was PBMCs. These receptors all come from a man aged 50 to 59 in good health and CMV-seronegative.

The chain couples TRBV6-5 to TRBJ1-5; TRBD1 might be the D (5 bases). V was cut by 2 bases and J by 6 bases, with 11 bases left in between. This CDR3 region has 14 residues. The germline gives CDR1 MNHEY, CDR2 SVGAGI. The CDR3 sequence: CASSYGGGSQPQHF. The DNA for the CDR3 is TGTGCCAGCAGTTACGGGGGGGGGAGTCAGCCCCAGCATTTT.

The J gene is TRBJ2-7, the V gene TRBV5-1; maybe TRBD1 (6 bases). CDR1 SGHRS and CDR2 YFSETQ come from the germline V gene. The V and J ends lost 4 bases and 4 bases respectively, with 15 bases between them. This CDR3 has 14 residues. CDR3 nucleotide sequence: TGCGCCAGCAGCGAAAACAGGGACCTATACGAGCAGTACTTC. Translated: CASSENRDLYEQYF.

The table lists this clone with a few counts. The V gene is TRBV5-4, the J gene TRBJ2-7, with 13 bases that match TRBD2. The CDR3 contains 15 residues. The junction had 4 bases not matched to a gene; V was cut back by 4 bases and J by 3 bases. The germline V gene encodes CDR1 SGHNT and CDR2 YYREEE (reference sequence). The CDR3 DNA follows: TGTGCCAGCAGCGGGGGACTAGCGGGGTACTACGAGCAGTACTTC. As protein: CASSGGLAGYYEQYF.

The chain couples TRBV7-9 to TRBJ1-1, with TRBD1 as a possible D gene (5 bases). Germline V gene lookup returns CDR1 SEHNR and CDR2 FQNEAQ (reference sequence). Deletions cut 5 bases from V and 1 base from J, with 14 bases between. The CDR3 spans 15 residues. CDR3 DNA sequence: TGTGCCAGCAGCCATAGCGGACAATCGAACACTGAAGCTTTCTTT. Its translation: CASSHSGQSNTEAFF.

This clone occurred a few times. The chain uses TRBV14 and TRBJ1-4; D gene uncertain. The V and J ends lost 3 bases and 5 bases respectively, with 13 bases between them. The CDR3 covers 15 residues. Germline CDR1 reads SGHDN; CDR2 reads FVKESK. This CDR3 reads CASSQTFRRNEKLFF. The CDR3 region has the DNA TGTGCCAGCAGCCAGACTTTTAGGCGAAATGAAAAACTGTTTTTT.

This clone was detected only a few times. This CDR3 reads CASSVGGLDGYTF. The CDR3 DNA reads TGTGCCAGTAGTGTCGGGGGGCTCGATGGCTACACCTTC. This rearrangement joins TRBV19 to TRBJ1-2; perhaps TRBD1 as D (6 bases). CDR1 and CDR2 from the germline V gene are LNHDA and SQIVND (reference sequence). Trimming removed 5 bases from V and 6 bases from J, with 13 bases in between. There are 13 residues in the CDR3.

The chain joins TRBV6-6 to TRBJ2-5, with D possibly matching TRBD2 (6 bases). The CDR3 spans 14 residues. CDR1 and CDR2 from the germline V gene are MNHNY and SVGAGI (reference sequence). V dropped 0 bases and J dropped 5 bases, with 10 bases sitting between them. The CDR3 nucleotides are TGTGCCAGCAGTTACTCCCCTGGGGGGGAGACCCAGTACTTC. Amino acid sequence: CASSYSPGGETQYF.

This chain connects TRBV25-1 to TRBJ1-5; D is possibly TRBD1 (5 bases). The germline V and J ends were trimmed by 4 bases and 2 bases, with 12 bases remaining between them. This CDR3 has 15 amino acids. Germline values: CDR1 MGHDK, CDR2 SYGVNS. The CDR3 protein is CASSAQGSRNQPQHF. CDR3 coding DNA: TGTGCCAGCAGTGCGCAGGGTTCTCGCAATCAGCCCCAGCATTTT.

This clone was counted a few times. The V gene is TRBV7-2, the J gene TRBJ2-7; 8 bases map to TRBD2. This CDR3 has 15 residues. The junction had 6 bases not matched to a gene; V was cut back by 1 base and J by 4 bases. Germline lookup yields CDR1 SGHTA and CDR2 FQGNSA. The CDR3 coding sequence is TGTGCCAGCAGCTTAGACGGGACTAGGACGTACGAGCAGTACTTC. Amino acid sequence: CASSLDGTRTYEQYF.

There are a few counts of this clone. The chain recombines TRBV28 with TRBJ2-5; 13 nucleotides match TRBD2. The CDR3 consists of 17 residues. Germline-derived CDR1 and CDR2 are MDHEN and SYDVKM. V trimming: 5 bases; J trimming: 1 base; junction bases outside the gene matches: 7. For the CDR3, the DNA is TGTGCCAGCAGTCCCTTGGGACTAGCGGGGACCCAAGAGACCCAGTACTTC. Its translation: CASSPLGLAGTQETQYF.

This clone was observed a few times. The junction and the germline gene differ at one end; a read error may be behind it. This chain uses TRBV5-1 with TRBJ1-2, with 7 bases matching TRBD1. CDR1 is SGHRS and CDR2 is YFSETQ in the germline V gene. This CDR3 spans 13 amino acids. CDR3 loop: CTSRREGAYGYTF. As DNA, the CDR3 is TGCACCAGCCGCCGCGAGGGGGCCTATGGCTACACCTTC. The variable domain in full, completed from reference TRBV5-1 and TRBJ1-2, reads KAGVTQTPRYLIKTRGQQVTLSCSPISGHRSVSWYQQTPGQGLQFLFEYFSETQRNKGNFPGRFSGRQFSNSRSEMNVSTLELGDSALYLCTSRREGAYGYTFGSGTRLTVV.

This clone showed up just a few times. V is TRBV7-9 and J is TRBJ2-2; 8 positions match TRBD1. The CDR3 is 17 amino acids. Germline V gene sequence: CDR1 SEHNR, CDR2 FQNEAQ (reference sequence). With V trimmed by 5 bases and J by 6 bases, 14 bases remained unmatched. Here the CDR3 DNA reads TGTGCCAGCAGCCGCGCAAGACAGGGGCCCCTTCCCGGGGAGCTGTTTTTT. This translates into CASSRARQGPLPGELFF. Using reference TRBV7-9 and TRBJ2-2 for the parts outside the CDR3, the full variable domain is DTGVSQNPRHKITKRGQNVTFRCDPISEHNRLYWYRQTLGQGPEFLTYFQNEAQLEKSRLLSDRFSAERPKGSFSTLEIQRTEQGDSAMYLCASSRARQGPLPGELFFGEGSRLTVL.

In this sample, this clone turned up a few times. This chain joins TRBV20-1 and TRBJ1-2; D gene unclear. CDR1 is DFQATT, CDR2 SNEGSKA, per germline (reference sequence). The CDR3 covers 11 residues. V lost 3 bases and J 11 bases, leaving 13 bases between the germline ends. CDR3 sequence reads: CSARSRRVYTF. CDR3 DNA: TGCAGTGCTAGGAGTAGGCGGGTATACACCTTC.

The gene calls are TRBV28 and TRBJ2-3, with 7 bases fitting TRBD2. Unmatched junction bases numbered 6, after V lost 3 bases and J lost 3 bases. Germline CDR1 reads MDHEN; CDR2 reads SYDVKM. The CDR3 has 15 amino acids. CDR3 residues: CASSFSGLGTDTQYF. The CDR3, as DNA: TGTGCCAGCAGTTTCTCCGGACTAGGAACAGATACGCAGTATTTT.

The chain joins TRBV27 to TRBJ2-2; weak D call: TRBD2 (5 bases). Per germline, CDR1 MNHEY and CDR2 SMNVEV (reference sequence). This CDR3 spans 12 amino acids. The V gene lost 6 bases and the J gene lost 8 bases, with 10 bases spanning the gap. The CDR3 DNA reads TGTGCCAGCAGCGGACTGGGGGGGGAGCTGTTTTTT. Protein: CASSGLGGELFF.

The chain combines TRBV25-1 with TRBJ2-5; 10 bases are a match to TRBD1. V trimming: 5 bases; J trimming: 2 bases; junction bases outside the gene matches: 5. CDR3 size: 15 residues. The germline gives CDR1 MGHDK, CDR2 SYGVNS. In DNA form, the CDR3 reads TGTGCCAGCAGTCCCCGGACAGGGGGGCAAGAGACCCAGTACTTC. The encoded protein is CASSPRTGGQETQYF. The whole variable domain, remainder taken from reference TRBV25-1 and TRBJ2-5, is EADIYQTPRYLVIGTGKKITLECSQTMGHDKMYWYQQDPGMELHLIHYSYGVNSTEKGDLSSESTVSRIRTEHFPLTLESARPSHTSQYLCASSPRTGGQETQYFGPGTRLLVL.

V and J are TRBV30 and TRBJ1-4, with a weak D call TRBD1 (5 bases). Germline V gene data show CDR1 as GTSNPN and CDR2 as SVGIG (reference sequence). With 0 bases removed from V and 9 bases from J, the gap between germline ends came to 14 bases. The CDR3 loop spans 14 amino acids. CDR3 amino acids: CAWSVPGSRKKLFF. In DNA form, the CDR3 reads TGTGCCTGGAGTGTCCCAGGGTCGAGGAAAAAACTGTTTTTT.

Here the CDR3 DNA reads TGTGCCAGCAGCCGACAGGAGAACACTGAAGCTTTCTTT. It is translated as CASSRQENTEAFF. V gene TRBV11-3 combines with J gene TRBJ1-1, with a possible D match to TRBD1 (6 bases). There are 13 residues in the CDR3. V was clipped by 5 bases and J by 1 base, with 8 bases between them. CDR1 SGHNT and CDR2 YENEEA come from the germline V gene. Supplemented by reference TRBV11-3 and TRBJ1-1, the full variable domain reads EAGVVQSPRYKIIEKKQPVAFWCNPISGHNTLYWYLQNLGQGPELLIRYENEEAVDDSQLPKDRFSAERLKGVDSTLKIQPAELGDSAVYLCASSRQENTEAFFGQGTRLTVV.

There are a few counts of this clone. The rearrangement links TRBV14 to TRBJ2-7; TRBD1 matches 9 bases. The CDR3 length is 15 residues. The germline gives CDR1 SGHDN, CDR2 FVKESK. After removal of 4 bases from V and 2 bases from J, the junction contained 6 bases not matched to a gene. The CDR3 sequence is CASSRRQGGTYEQYF. The CDR3 DNA reads TGTGCCAGCAGCCGCCGACAGGGGGGAACCTACGAGCAGTACTTC.

This clone has more than one count but fewer than ten. The sample contains more than one DNA sequence encoding this CDR3. The rearrangement uses TRBV7-3 and TRBJ2-2; D ambiguous. V lost 1 base, J lost 6 bases, and 9 bases lay in between. CDR1 and CDR2 (germline): SGHTA, FQGTGA. The CDR3 is made up of 14 amino acids. The CDR3 DNA is TGTGCCAGCAGCTTAAGCCTCGCGGCCGGGGAGCTGTTTTTT. Its protein product is CASSLSLAAGELFF.

This clone was picked up a small number of times. In DNA, the CDR3 is TGTGCCAGCAGCTTAGACAGGGGGTATACTGGCGACTATGGCTACACCTTC. It codes for CASSLDRGYTGDYGYTF. The genes are TRBV7-9 and TRBJ1-2; 8 positions match TRBD1. The CDR3 has 17 amino acids. Germline-derived CDR1 and CDR2 are SEHNR and FQNEAQ (reference sequence). Trimming took 1 base from V and 3 from J; bases not matched to a gene: 10.

The chain links TRBV7-2 to TRBJ2-6, with 12 nucleotides matching TRBD2. CDR3 size: 20 residues. V lost 0 bases, J lost 0 bases, and 6 bases stayed unmatched. Germline V CDR1 and CDR2: SGHTA, FQGNSA. Here the CDR3 DNA reads TGTGCCAGCAGCTTAGCGCGACTAGCGGGGGTTGTCTCTGGGGCCAACGTCCTGACTTTC. As protein: CASSLARLAGVVSGANVLTF.

The chain recombines TRBV6-5 with TRBJ2-1; TRBD1 matches at 9 bases. Unmatched junction bases numbered 5, after V lost 2 bases and J lost 9 bases. CDR3 length: 14 residues. CDR1 and CDR2 (germline): MNHEY, SVGAGI. The CDR3 nucleotides read TGTGCCAGCAGTTACCGGGACAGGGAAGGTGAGCAGTTCTTC. Encoded protein: CASSYRDREGEQFF.

This clone has just a few counts. The chain is built from TRBV20-1 and TRBJ2-5; D is ambiguous. Germline V gene lookup returns CDR1 DFQATT and CDR2 SNEGSKA (reference sequence). The CDR3 has 9 amino acids. The CDR3 is CSLQETQYF. CDR3 coding DNA: TGCAGCCTTCAAGAGACCCAGTACTTC.

The chain links TRBV7-2 to TRBJ1-2; unclear D gene. Germline CDR1 reads SGHTA; CDR2 reads FQGNSA. This CDR3 has 14 residues. The V gene lost 0 bases and the J gene lost 6 bases, with 11 bases spanning the gap. The CDR3 loop reads CASSLAGEAHGYTF. CDR3 DNA sequence: TGTGCCAGCAGCTTAGCCGGGGAAGCCCATGGCTACACCTTC.

In its sample, this clone was seen a few times. The CDR3 DNA sequence: TGTGCCCAAGGAGGGGATTACGAGCAGTACTTC. Its translation: CAQGGDYEQYF. The chain combines TRBV30 with TRBJ2-7, with D perhaps matching TRBD2 (6 bases). The CDR3 is made up of 11 amino acids. CDR1 is GTSNPN and CDR2 is SVGIG in the germline V gene (reference sequence). V was trimmed by 8 bases and J by 4 bases, leaving 12 bases between them.

V gene TRBV5-1 combines with J gene TRBJ2-3, with 12 bases identical to TRBD2. CDR3 size: 17 residues. Germline CDR1 reads SGHRS; CDR2 reads YFSETQ. The junction had 6 bases not matched to a gene; V was cut back by 3 bases and J by 1 base. DNA of the CDR3: TGCGCCAGCAGCTCGACTGGACTAGCGGGGCGCACAGATACGCAGTATTTT. This encodes CASSSTGLAGRTDTQYF.

The V and J genes are TRBV10-2 and TRBJ1-2; no definite D call. The CDR3 extends over 14 amino acids. V lost 0 bases and J lost 7, with 12 bases in between. CDR1 is WSHSY, CDR2 SAAADI, per germline. The CDR3, as DNA: TGCGCCAGCAGTGAGTCGGCAGGCGAAGGTGGCTACACCTTC. The encoded protein is CASSESAGEGGYTF.

This clone was counted only a few times. This chain links TRBV30 with TRBJ2-7; 11 bases are a match to TRBD1. CDR1 is GTSNPN and CDR2 is SVGIG in the germline V gene (reference sequence). The CDR3 covers 12 residues. After removal of 8 bases from V and 6 bases from J, the junction contained 6 bases not matched to a gene. Here the CDR3 reads CARGTGGIEQYF. DNA for the CDR3: TGTGCCCGCGGGACAGGGGGGATCGAGCAGTACTTC.

This clone was seen a few times. The chain carries TRBV6-1 and TRBJ1-1, with 7 bases identical to TRBD1. V shed 4 bases, J shed 0 bases, and the junction held 11 bases outside the gene matches. The germline V gene encodes CDR1 MNHNS and CDR2 SASEGT. The CDR3 spans 17 residues. CDR3: CASSADRAKLLNTEAFF. The CDR3, as DNA: TGTGCCAGCAGTGCTGACAGGGCGAAACTCTTGAACACTGAAGCTTTCTTT.

The chain's CDR3 is CASSQDDIGGHYEQYF. The CDR3 region has the DNA TGTGCCAGCAGCCAAGATGATATCGGCGGACACTACGAGCAGTACTTC. V is TRBV4-2 and J is TRBJ2-5; D is possibly TRBD1 (5 bases). The DNA matches TRBJ2-7 better at its end, which makes the J call doubtful. Germline V gene lookup returns CDR1 LGHNA and CDR2 YNFKEQ. The CDR3 has 16 amino acids.

V usage is TRBV6-1 and J usage is TRBJ1-4; TRBD1 matches 7 bases. The CDR3 covers 14 residues. In germline, CDR1 is MNHNS, CDR2 SASEGT. With V trimmed by 3 bases and J by 8 bases, 6 bases remained unmatched. The CDR3 sequence is CASSDDRVWEKLFF. CDR3 bases: TGTGCCAGCAGTGACGACAGGGTATGGGAAAAACTGTTTTTT.